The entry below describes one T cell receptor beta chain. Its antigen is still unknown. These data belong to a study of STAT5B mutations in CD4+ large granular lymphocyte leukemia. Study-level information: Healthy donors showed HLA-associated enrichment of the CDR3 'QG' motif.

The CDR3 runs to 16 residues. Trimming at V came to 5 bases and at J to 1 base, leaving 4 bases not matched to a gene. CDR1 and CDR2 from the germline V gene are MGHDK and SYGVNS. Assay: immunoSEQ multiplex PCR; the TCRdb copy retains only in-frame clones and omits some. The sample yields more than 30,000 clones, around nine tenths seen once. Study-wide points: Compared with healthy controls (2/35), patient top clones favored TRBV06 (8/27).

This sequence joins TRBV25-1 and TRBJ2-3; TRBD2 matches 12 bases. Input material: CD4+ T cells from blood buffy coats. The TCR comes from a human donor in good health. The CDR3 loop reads CASSRLAGDGTDTQYF. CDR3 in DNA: TGTGCCAGCAGTAGACTAGCGGGAGATGGCACAGATACGCAGTATTTT.